Below, one T cell receptor (beta chain) is given with its context. Its specificity is not known. Using immunoSEQ multiplex PCR, the repertoire was profiled, and TCRdb retains in-frame clones only, with some absent. The data contain some 90,000 clones, 85% to 90% of them singletons. CDR1 is GTSNPN, CDR2 SVGIG, per germline (reference sequence). The CDR3 consists of 13 residues. The V and J ends lost 0 bases and 8 bases respectively, with 13 bases between them. These data come from a study of T cell responses to AZD1222 COVID-19 vaccine. Notes on the study in general: Possibly, clonal diversity was underestimated; donors were largely white British and included more females.

The sample in question was peripheral blood, obtained 28 days after the second AZD1222 dose. This TCR was recovered from an adult who received the AZD1222 COVID-19 vaccine. The V gene is TRBV30, the J gene TRBJ2-5, with D possibly TRBD2 on 6 matching bases. CDR3 nucleotide sequence: TGTGCCTGGAGTGTACGGGTAGCGGATACCCAGTACTTC. Encoded protein: CAWSVRVADTQYF.